This T cell receptor (beta chain) came from a study of cytomegalovirus exposure and HLA in healthy donors. The V end was cut by 6 bases, the J end by 0 bases, with 17 bases between. The CDR3 contains 17 residues. In germline, CDR1 is LNHDA, CDR2 SQIVND (reference sequence). Amplification used 60 Vbeta primers and 13 Jbeta primers. Generated by immunoSEQ multiplex PCR, the TCRdb table keeps only in-frame clones and is missing some. The sample has approximately 220,000 clones, approximately 83% seen once; the top ten hold more than 0.6%. The sample comprised PBMCs. This chain joins TRBV19 and TRBJ2-2, with a weak D call TRBD2 (6 bases). This TCR was recovered from a boy aged 2 to 10 in good health and CMV-seronegative. The CDR3 here is CASSRGGNQANTGELFF. CDR3 DNA sequence: TGTGCCAGTAGCCGCGGCGGGAATCAAGCGAACACCGGGGAGCTGTTTTTT.